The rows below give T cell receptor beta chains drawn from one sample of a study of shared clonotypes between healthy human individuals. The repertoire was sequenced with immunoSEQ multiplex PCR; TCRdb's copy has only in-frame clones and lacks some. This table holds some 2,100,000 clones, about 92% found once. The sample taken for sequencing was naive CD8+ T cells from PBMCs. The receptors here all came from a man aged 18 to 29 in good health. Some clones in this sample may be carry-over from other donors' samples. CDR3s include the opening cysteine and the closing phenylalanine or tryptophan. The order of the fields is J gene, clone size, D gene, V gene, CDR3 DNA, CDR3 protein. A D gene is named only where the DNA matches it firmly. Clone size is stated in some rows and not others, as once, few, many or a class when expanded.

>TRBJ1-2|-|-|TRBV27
TGTGCCAGCAGTTTATCCGGTTTCTATGGCTACACCTTC
CASSLSGFYGYTF
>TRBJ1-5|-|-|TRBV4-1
TGCGCCAGCAGCCAAGAAAGAAGGTCGGTCCAGCCCCAGCATTTT
CASSQERRSVQPQHF
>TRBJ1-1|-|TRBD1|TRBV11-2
TGTGCCAGCAGCTTAGGTCCCACAGGGGCGGTCACTGAAGCTTTCTTT
CASSLGPTGAVTEAFF
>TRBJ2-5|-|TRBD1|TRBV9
TGTGCCAGCAGCCTTGGACAGGGGGCTGGGGAGACCCAGTACTTC
CASSLGQGAGETQYF
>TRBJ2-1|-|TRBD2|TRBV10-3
TGTGCCATCAGTGACCCAGCGGGAGGGCCGAATGAGCAGTTCTTC
CAISDPAGGPNEQFF
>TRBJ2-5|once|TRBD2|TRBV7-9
TGTGCCAGCAGCTTTGGGTCTAGCGGACCGCAGTACTTC
CASSFGSSGPQYF
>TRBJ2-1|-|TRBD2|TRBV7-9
TGTGCCAGCAGTACTAGCGAATACAATGAGCAGTTCTTC
CASSTSEYNEQFF
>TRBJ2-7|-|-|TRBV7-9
TGTGCCAGCAGCTCGACAGGCGAGCAGTACTTC
CASSSTGEQYF
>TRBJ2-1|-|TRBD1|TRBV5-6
TGTGCCAGCAGCGTGGGACAGGGGTTCGTCAATGAGCAGTTCTTC
CASSVGQGFVNEQFF
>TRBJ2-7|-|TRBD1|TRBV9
TGTGCCAGCAGCGCTAAGAGAACAGGGGCTGAGCAGTACTTC
CASSAKRTGAEQYF
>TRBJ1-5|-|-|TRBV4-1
TGCGCCAGCAGCCAAACGGTGAGCAATCAGCCCCAGCATTTT
CASSQTVSNQPQHF
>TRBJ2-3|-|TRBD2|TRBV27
TGTGCCAGCAGTACGACTAGCCTGCAAGGTACGCAGTATTTT
CASSTTSLQGTQYF